This T cell receptor (beta chain) stems from a study of blood T cell repertoires in COVID-19. Study in general: COVID-19 samples, acute and convalescent, were from the United States, Italy and Spain. Nucleic acid was either cDNA or gDNA, and it came from T cells, B-cell-depleted T cells, or PBMCs.

As handled by the study authors: Reference gene primer amplification gave nucleated cell count estimates. Measured with immunoSEQ multiplex PCR; TCRdb has only the in-frame clones, and not every one. V, J and clone size are those of that table, while D and trimming were read from the DNA. Here the sample spans tens of thousands of clones, about 93% being singletons. Trimming left V 5 bases short and J 8 bases short, with 12 bases between. Germline CDR1 LNHDA, CDR2 SQIVND (reference sequence). The CDR3 has 12 residues. Sequencing input: peripheral blood. The receptor was isolated from a human donor in a cohort sampled during active COVID-19. The V call is TRBV19, the J call TRBJ1-2; no clear D. The CDR3 loop is CASSAILEGYTF. In DNA form, the CDR3 reads TGTGCCAGTAGTGCCATACTTGAGGGCTACACCTTC.